This TCR beta chain was obtained from a study of cytomegalovirus exposure and HLA in healthy donors. Study overall: Most genotyped donors, around 78% of more than 300, had Caucasian-associated genetic ancestry.

Study-level findings and limits: Reportedly, a later analysis found an Asian-associated ancestry cluster had fewer N-insertions than the roughly 670-donor mean.

As regards this clone: The antigen remains unidentified.

The CDR3 is 18 amino acids. Amplification used 60 Vbeta primers and 13 Jbeta primers. Some clones are missing from TCRdb's copy, which holds only in-frame ones; the method was immunoSEQ multiplex PCR. The sample comprises about 130,000 clones, 80% of which are singletons, and 3% to 4% rests with the top ten. The sequencing input was PBMCs. The genes are TRBV21-1 and TRBJ1-5; the table's D call TRBD1 went unverified against the DNA. TRBV21-1 is a documented pseudogene. The clonotype was recovered from a middle-aged woman in good health and CMV-seronegative. The CDR3 spells CASLSGLDRDRGNQPQHF. For the CDR3, the DNA is TGTGCCAGCCTCTCAGGGCTCGACCGGGACAGGGGAAATCAGCCCCAGCATTTT.